The text below deals with one TCR beta chain. Antigen: not known. The authors isolated at least 6 million PBMCs per sample. Total RNA, at least 5.5 micrograms per sample, was extracted from PBMCs. The data stem from a study of blood T cells in healthy people across ages. Study-level points and caveats: Donors of long life had a larger count of naive CD4+ cells and greater diversity than aged donors.

It was with a sample-barcoded 5' primer and a J-beta primer mix that a second PCR of about 7 to 12 cycles was run. A tag from a template-switch adaptor with 12 random nucleotides marked each cDNA molecule. TCRdb re-called the 5' RACE reads through MiXCR, storing one row per CDR3 protein. The data hold 1.5 million to 2 million distinct CDR3 sequences, with around 48% observed a single time. Germline CDR1 and CDR2: SGHVS and FQNEAQ. V shed 1 base and J shed 3 bases, with 17 bases lying between them. The CDR3 spans 17 residues. Sequenced: blood. The origin of this receptor is a woman aged 40 to 50 in good health. This chain links TRBV7-8 with TRBJ2-3; no clear D. CDR3 in DNA: TGTGCCAGCAGCTTAGTAGCCCCTGAGGTTTGGACAGATACGCAGTATTTT. Translated: CASSLVAPEVWTDTQYF.